Presented here are 3 T cell receptor beta chains from one specimen sequenced in a study of blood T cell repertoires in COVID-19. The assay was immunoSEQ multiplex PCR, and TCRdb's table has in-frame clones only and misses some. The repertoire consists of tens of thousands of clones, with more than 75% occurring once and the leading ten covering 16%. The sequenced material came from peripheral blood. Source of these receptors: a man aged 35 to 55 with COVID-19, enrolled during active disease.

J is TRBJ1-1 and V is TRBV6-2 or TRBV6-3; possible D gene TRBD1, 5 bases. This CDR3 has 15 amino acids. Germline-derived CDR1 and CDR2 are MNHEY and SVGEGT. The V end lost 1 base, the J end lost 1 base, and 10 bases lay between the germline ends. The CDR3 nucleotides read TGTGCCAGCAGTTACTGGCACAGGTGGAACACTGAAGCTTTCTTT. Translation gives CASSYWHRWNTEAFF.

V gene TRBV10-1 combines with J gene TRBJ1-6; D is undetermined. Germline CDR1 and CDR2: WNHNN and SYGVQD (reference sequence). V dropped 7 bases and J dropped 9 bases, with 13 bases sitting between them. The CDR3 is 13 residues long. CDR3 bases: TGCGCCAGCAACAGTGAACCGAGTTCACCCCTCCACTTT. This gives the protein CASNSEPSSPLHF.

This rearrangement joins TRBV7-3 to TRBJ1-4; no clear D. V dropped 2 bases and J dropped 8 bases, with 9 bases sitting between them. The CDR3 has 13 amino acids. Looked up from germline, CDR1 is SGHTA and CDR2 is FQGTGA. CDR3 amino acids: CASSLGPGEKLFF. CDR3 coding DNA: TGTGCCAGCAGCTTAGGCCCGGGAGAAAAACTGTTTTTT.